The sequence of this T cell receptor beta chain was determined in a study of cytomegalovirus exposure and HLA in healthy donors (dated by TCRdb to 2017 to 2019). About the study as a whole: In an earlier analysis of some 610 of the donors, around 290 Gb of sequence data and some 100 million unique TCR beta sequences from roughly 190 million T cells were reported. The T cell repertoires of about 700 subjects were profiled by immunosequencing and related to cytomegalovirus serostatus. Roughly 5 DR-DQ haplotypes were handled as single units for association and clustering, since linkage in the cohort was strong. Typing coverage differed by locus: A, B, C, DRB1 and DQB1 were typed in about 629-640 donors, DQA1 in approximately 520, DPA1 in 600 to 610, and DPB1 in around 490. Donor age, sex, ethnicity and CMV serostatus were compiled alongside the repertoire data. Along with the approximately 700-subject first cohort, a separate validation cohort of about 110 different subjects was used. Across about 380 genotyped donors of the cohort, an average of about 250,000 unique TCR beta nucleotide sequences per donor were sequenced, and 15% to 20% of those sequences were non-productive. Class I and class II HLA loci were covered by the typing at four-digit resolution. The study was designed to test whether signatures of past pathogen exposure could be identified by cataloging public T cell receptors. All discovery cohort repertoires had been generated using a single sequencing platform. Of the roughly 400 genotyped donors, 81% fell in the genetic ancestry cluster associated with self-reported Caucasian donors. Genome-wide SNP genotypes for about 55% of the 666 donors were used in a later genetic analysis, which treated that subset as a discovery cohort. The later analysis used no new phenotypic data to find candidate immune exposures, relying instead on TCR beta sequences and their occurrence across donors. A later analysis re-analyzed previously published TCR beta repertoires from hundreds of donors and added high-resolution HLA genotyping to study TCR occurrence patterns. An earlier analysis of several hundred of the donors applied high-throughput TCR beta sequencing to assess whether each TCR beta V gene segment acted as functional or pseudogenic. To predict cytomegalovirus infection status, the study combined high-throughput TCR immunosequencing, statistical association of individual TCRs with disease status, and machine learning. An early release covering around 630 HLA-typed donors comprised approximately 300 gigabases of sequencing data and tens of millions of unique TCR sequences. Beyond this particular receptor, the publication reports: In an earlier analysis of around 600 of the donors, most TCR beta V segments appeared in productive rearrangements about 87% or about 30% of the time, broadly matching IMGT annotations. According to a later analysis, most CMV-associated TCR beta chains appeared to be HLA-restricted, and the HLA associations seemed to be driven largely by CMV exposure. The only immune exposure information available for the cohort was CMV serostatus. Because counts were too low, about 18 rarely observed V segments, including chromosome 9 orphons, were excluded from the earlier analysis of about 500 of the donors. Assigning TCR associations to individual alleles was difficult when HLA alleles, especially DR and DQ, strongly co-occurred. In a later genetic analysis, a missense DCLRE1C variant was associated with V-gene and J-gene trimming of TCR beta chains, and the association was replicated in an independent cohort. Sequencing depth was assumed to be roughly uniform across donors in the presence/absence analyses, though that assumption may not hold. In vitro tests confirmed that a few of the cytomegalovirus-associated TCR beta chains recognize cytomegalovirus antigens. The classifier was reported to diagnose cytomegalovirus status with high specificity and sensitivity in both the original and validation cohorts. While some public TCRs were present in many individuals, most TCR sequences turned up only very rarely across donors. In a later genetic analysis, fewer N-insertions in productive TCRs were reported among donors in an Asian-associated ancestry cluster than the roughly 670-donor mean. Compared with equally common non-associated chains, HLA-associated TCR beta chains in a later analysis were more clonally expanded and had lower generation probabilities. A further reported finding was that TCR beta sequences accurately predicted the HLA-A and HLA-B alleles for most subjects in the first cohort. In a later analysis, several top co-occurrence clusters were reported to appear linked to parvovirus B19, influenza, CMV and Epstein-Barr virus. Because HLA typing was unavailable for some donors at each locus, only the typed subset was used in association tests. Linkage disequilibrium might explain the correlated functional status among segregating V segments, but an unknown experimental factor could not be excluded. A cluster of highly shared sequence variants was judged likely to be a technical artifact of the sequencing pipeline. In a later analysis, around 17,000 TCR beta sequences were associated with specific HLA alleles at a false discovery rate of 0.05. The authors suggested that the approach could potentially be generalized to other disease states and immunological phenotypes. According to a later analysis, TCR association rates differed among HLA loci, with DRB1 alleles showing the most associated TCRs and HLA-C alleles showing the fewest. Only TCR beta chains were sequenced in this cohort, and the absence of alpha or paired-chain data limited detectable features. Some IMGT-functional V segments, including TRBV6-2 and TRBV6-3, could not be distinguished by the 87-base-pair reads and were therefore excluded. A total of 150 to 200 TCR beta chains were listed by the study as associated with cytomegalovirus.

Here V drops 6 bases and J drops 7 bases, and the junction holds 6 bases not matched to any gene. Per the germline V gene, MNHEY is the CDR1 and SVGAGI is the CDR2. CDR3 length: 13 amino acids, cysteine to phenylalanine. Only the CDR3 part of the read is kept: 39 bases, read in frame from the first base. The library was made by the immunoSEQ multiplex PCR assay. A mixture of 60 forward primers for TCR Vbeta segments and 13 reverse primers for TCR Jbeta segments was used in the multiplex PCR. Amplification of the CDR3 region of rearranged TCR beta genes was performed with a multiplex PCR assay on genomic DNA. The Illumina HiSeq System was used to sequence the amplified TCR beta libraries as 87-base-pair reads. In the paper's pipeline: In a later analysis, some 80 million unique TCR beta chains were counted across the roughly 670 repertoires, and about 10 million of these chains were shared by at least two donors. Raw reads were error-corrected and collapsed into unique sequences with a nearest-neighbor algorithm that merged closely related sequences to remove PCR and sequencing errors. Alignment of CDR3 sequences to IMGT reference sequences was used to assign V, D and J gene segments. Each retained sequence needed at least a six-nucleotide match to both a V gene segment and a J gene segment. A rearrangement was called productive if the CDR3 had no stop codons and remained in frame with V and J, and every other rearrangement was called non-productive. CDR3 was defined according to IMGT convention as the region running from the second conserved V-encoded cysteine to the conserved J-encoded phenylalanine. In an earlier analysis of around 600 of the donors, sequences lacking an unambiguous match to a single V gene segment were excluded. An earlier analysis of 500 to 600 of the donors classified V segments as functional when productive rearrangements were above 56.7% and as segregating when the standard deviation between donors was above 5%. A statistical classification framework was developed to diagnose cytomegalovirus status using the catalog of TCR beta chain sequences. In a later analysis, V and J genes were assigned by comparing TCR nucleotide sequences against IMGT/GENE-DB human TR gene sequences. Using the TCRdist pipeline, a later analysis assigned CDR3 sequences along with most-parsimonious VDJ recombination scenarios. In a later analysis, each TCR beta chain was defined by its CDR3 amino acid sequence together with its V-gene family, and reads without a unique V-gene family were excluded. As a way to deal with suspected cross-contamination and a sequencing artifact, a later analysis dropped under 600 nucleotide sequences that were highly shared and had low generation probability. In a later analysis, a clonal expansion index was calculated for each public chain from normalized within-repertoire ranks of inferred template counts. In a later analysis, generation probabilities were computed with a VDJ recombination model fitted to out-of-frame rearrangements, and the resulting probabilities were checked against IGoR. In a later analysis, hypergeometric tests were used to score TCR-TCR, TCR-HLA and TCR-CMV co-occurrence, with a repertoire-size bias correction applied to TCR pairs. A later analysis estimated false discovery rates by permuting HLA or CMV assignments 20 times. A later analysis grouped co-occurring TCRs with DBSCAN, adding TCRdist sequence similarity when clustering within HLA-allele-positive subsets. Repertoires with fewer than 30,000 or more than 120,000 public chains were left out of co-occurrence clustering, as were five repertoires with anomalous nucleotide sharing. TCRdb took this table from immuneACCESS and kept in-frame rearrangements with V and J called. Such tables lack part of the clones; where checked against another copy, unresolved V genes explain under half of the gap, and the rest is unexplained. The V and J calls and clone size were taken over from that table, and D and trimming were inferred from the DNA. This sample gives around 140,000 clones in total; approximately 10% of them show up just once. The ten largest account for roughly 6.4% of the sample.

A note on this clone: The specificity of this receptor is unknown. One base away there is no much larger clone; base qualities are not given.

The cohort was made up of 500 to 800 healthy bone marrow donors. At the time of sampling, all cohort members were nominally healthy, though unrecorded immune exposures were likely present. The donor tested CMV seropositive, placing the donor among the roughly 300 seropositive members of the cohort. A peripheral blood sample was collected from each donor, and TCR beta sequencing was performed on peripheral blood mononuclear cells. Genomic DNA was extracted from the blood cell samples with the Qiagen DNeasy Blood Extraction Kit. This chain joins TRBV6-5 to TRBJ2-7, with 10 bases in between that match TRBD1. The TCR sequence derives from a woman in her 40s in good health and CMV-seropositive. The source material was PBMCs. At the DNA level, the sequence is TGTGCCAGCAGAGGACAGGGGGGAGGGGAGCAGTACTTC. Its coded protein is CASRGQGGGEQYF.